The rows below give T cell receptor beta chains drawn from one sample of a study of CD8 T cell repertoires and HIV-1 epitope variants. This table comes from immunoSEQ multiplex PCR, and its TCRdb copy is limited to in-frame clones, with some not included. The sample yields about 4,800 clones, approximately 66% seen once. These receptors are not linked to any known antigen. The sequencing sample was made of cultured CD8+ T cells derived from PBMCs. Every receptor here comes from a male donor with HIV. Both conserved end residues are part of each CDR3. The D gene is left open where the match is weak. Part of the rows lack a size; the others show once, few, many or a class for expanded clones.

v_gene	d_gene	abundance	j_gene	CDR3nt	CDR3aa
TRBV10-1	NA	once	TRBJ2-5	TGCGCCAGCAGTGAGTCGATAAGCGGTCAAGAGACCCAGTACTTC	CASSESISGQETQYF
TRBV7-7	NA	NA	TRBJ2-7	TGTGCTAGCAGCTTAACCCAGGGCCTATCCTACGAGCAGTACTTC	CASSLTQGLSYEQYF
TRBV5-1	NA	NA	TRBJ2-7	TGCGCCAGCAGCTTTCAGGACGGCTCAGCCTACGAGCAGTACTTC	CASSFQDGSAYEQYF
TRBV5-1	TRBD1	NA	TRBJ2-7	TGCGCCAGCAGCTTGTACCAGGGGGACCACGAGCAGTACTTC	CASSLYQGDHEQYF
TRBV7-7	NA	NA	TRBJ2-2	TGTGCTAGCAGCTTAGCCGGACAGTACACCGGGGAGCTGTTTTTT	CASSLAGQYTGELFF
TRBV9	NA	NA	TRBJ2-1	TGTGCCAGCAGCGTAGGCGACAATGAGCAGTTCTTC	CASSVGDNEQFF
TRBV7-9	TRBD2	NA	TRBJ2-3	TGTGCCAGCAGCACTACTAGCGGGGGACCAGATACGCAGTATTTT	CASSTTSGGPDTQYF
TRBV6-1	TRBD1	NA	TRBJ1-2	TGTGCCAGCAGTGAAGCCATAAAGGACAGGGACGGCTACACCTTC	CASSEAIKDRDGYTF
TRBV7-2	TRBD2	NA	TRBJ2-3	TGTGCCAGCAGCCAAGATCGGCTAGCGGGGGGGCCAGGCACAGATACGCAGTATTTT	CASSQDRLAGGPGTDTQYF
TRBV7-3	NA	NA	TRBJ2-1	TGTGCCAGCAGTTGGAGACAGAGCTCCTACAATGAGCAGTTCTTC	CASSWRQSSYNEQFF